A single sample gave rise to the 5 T cell receptor beta chains below, sequenced in a study of CD4+ T cells in melanoma. Data came from immunoSEQ multiplex PCR; TCRdb stores just in-frame clones and leaves some out. This table holds tens of thousands of clones, more than 60% found once. Sequencing was carried out using tumor tissue. These receptor sequences come from a human donor with melanoma.

The rearrangement joins TRBV7-8 to TRBJ2-7; D remains ambiguous. CDR3 size: 15 residues. Germline assignment: CDR1 SGHVS and CDR2 FQNEAQ. Trimming stripped 3 bases from V and 0 bases from J, with 12 bases between. CDR3: CASSLTEFSSYEQYF. The DNA of the CDR3 is TGTGCCAGCAGCTTGACCGAGTTTAGCTCCTACGAGCAGTACTTC.

The chain recombines TRBV7-8 with TRBJ2-7, with 9 bases fitting TRBD1. The CDR3 has 14 residues. Germline CDR1 SGHVS, CDR2 FQNEAQ. V was pared by 5 bases and J by 7 bases, with 9 bases of the junction left unmatched. The DNA of the CDR3 is TGTGCCAGCAGCCCAGGACAGGGGTATCGAGAGCAGTACTTC. Protein product: CASSPGQGYREQYF.

The gene calls are TRBV4-3 and TRBJ2-2, with no clear D. CDR1 and CDR2 (germline): LGHNA, YSLEER. V was trimmed by 0 bases and J by 4 bases, leaving 12 bases between them. This CDR3 spans 16 amino acids. In DNA form, the CDR3 reads TGCGCCAGCAGCCAAGATAGCCGGCAACTCACCGGGGAGCTGTTTTTT. Amino acids: CASSQDSRQLTGELFF.

This clone has more than one count but fewer than ten. V and J are TRBV7-9 and TRBJ1-2; the D is unclear. Germline V gene sequence: CDR1 SEHNR, CDR2 FQNEAQ (reference sequence). There are 13 residues in the CDR3. V was cut by 4 bases and J by 1 base, with 7 bases left in between. The CDR3 DNA reads as TGTGCCAGCAGCTGGACGGATAACTATGGCTACACCTTC. The encoded protein is CASSWTDNYGYTF.

This chain connects TRBV6-6 to TRBJ2-2; the match to TRBD1 covers 9 bases. Germline CDR1 and CDR2: MNHNY and SVGAGI (reference sequence). J gave up 6 bases and V 6 bases, and 11 bases lay outside the gene matches. The CDR3 is 16 amino acids. In nucleotides, the CDR3 is TGTGCCAGCAGCCCCTCCGGGACAGGGATGGCCGGGGAGCTGTTTTTT. This translates into CASSPSGTGMAGELFF.